This entry is about one T cell receptor (beta chain). This entry is derived from a study of cytomegalovirus exposure and HLA in healthy donors. The germline V gene has CDR1 ENHRY and CDR2 SYGVKD. This CDR3 has 13 amino acids. The V segment lost 5 bases and the J segment 4 bases; nucleotides outside the gene matches: 3. PCR amplification relied on 60 Vbeta primers (plus 13 Jbeta primers). Generated by immunoSEQ multiplex PCR, the TCRdb table keeps only in-frame clones and is missing some. The data contain about 120,000 clones, roughly 79% of them singletons. The genes are TRBV10-3 and TRBJ1-2; 8 bases map to TRBD1. The clonotype was recovered from a woman in her thirties or forties in good health and CMV-seronegative. Sequencing input: PBMCs. CDR3 bases: TGTGCCATCAGTTCAGGGGGCCCCTATGGCTACACCTTC. As protein: CAISSGGPYGYTF.